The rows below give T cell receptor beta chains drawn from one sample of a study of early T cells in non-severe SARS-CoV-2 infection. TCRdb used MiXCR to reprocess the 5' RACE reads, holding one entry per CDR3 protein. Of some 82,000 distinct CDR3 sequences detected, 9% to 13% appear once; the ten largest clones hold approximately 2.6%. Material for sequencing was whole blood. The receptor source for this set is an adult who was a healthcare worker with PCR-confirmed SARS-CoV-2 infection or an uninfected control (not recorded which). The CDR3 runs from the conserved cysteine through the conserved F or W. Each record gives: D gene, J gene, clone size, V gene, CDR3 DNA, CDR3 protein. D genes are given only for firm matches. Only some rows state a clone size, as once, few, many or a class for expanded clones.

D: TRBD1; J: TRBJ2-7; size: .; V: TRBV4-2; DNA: TGTGCCAGCAGCCAATCAAGATCCTTAGACAGGGTCCACGAGCAGTACTTC; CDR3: CASSQSRSLDRVHEQYF
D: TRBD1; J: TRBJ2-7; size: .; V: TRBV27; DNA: TGTGCCAGCAGTAAACCGGGACAGGGGACCGAGCAGTACTTC; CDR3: CASSKPGQGTEQYF
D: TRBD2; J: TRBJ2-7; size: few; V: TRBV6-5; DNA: TGTGCCAGCAGCAAACGAAGCGCGGGAGCCCTTCCCTACGAGCAGTACTTC; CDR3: CASSKRSAGALPYEQYF
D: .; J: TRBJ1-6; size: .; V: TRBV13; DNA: TGTGCCAGCAGCGAACGGGGCAGGTATTCACCCCTCCACTTT; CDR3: CASSERGRYSPLHF
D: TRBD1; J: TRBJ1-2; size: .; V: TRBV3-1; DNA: TGTGCCAGCAGCCATGACCGGACAGGGGGCTATGGCTACACCTTC; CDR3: CASSHDRTGGYGYTF
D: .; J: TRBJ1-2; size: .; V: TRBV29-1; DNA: TGCAGCGTTGCTGATGGCTACACCTTC; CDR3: CSVADGYTF
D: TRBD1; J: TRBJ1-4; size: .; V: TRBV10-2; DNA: TGCGCCAGCAGTTCCACAGGGGCTAATGAAAAACTGTTTTTT; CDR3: CASSSTGANEKLFF
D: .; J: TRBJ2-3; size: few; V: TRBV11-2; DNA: TGTGCCAGCAGCATACCTCATCCAAGCACAGATACGCAGTATTTT; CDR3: CASSIPHPSTDTQYF
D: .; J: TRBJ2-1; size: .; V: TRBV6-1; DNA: TGTGCCAGCACCCTTGCGGCAGCGTGGGGGCCAGACAATGAGCAGTTCTTC; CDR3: CASTLAAAWGPDNEQFF
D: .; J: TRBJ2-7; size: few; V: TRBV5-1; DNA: TGCGCCAGCAGCTTGGAAGGAGCAGACGAGCAGTACTTC; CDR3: CASSLEGADEQYF
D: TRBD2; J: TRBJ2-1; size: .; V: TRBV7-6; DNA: TGTGCCAGCAGCCACCGGCTAGCGGACAATGAGCAGTTCTTC; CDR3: CASSHRLADNEQFF
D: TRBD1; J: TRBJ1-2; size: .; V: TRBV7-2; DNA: TGTGCCAGCAGCCGGGACAGGGACTTCTATGGCTACACCTTC; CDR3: CASSRDRDFYGYTF
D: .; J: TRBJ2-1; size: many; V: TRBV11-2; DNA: TGTGCCAGCAGCTTGAGGTCGGGGCCCCGGAATGAGCAGTTCTTC; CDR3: CASSLRSGPRNEQFF
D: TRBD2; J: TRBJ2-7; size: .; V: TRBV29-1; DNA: TGCAGCGTGGGGCGGGAGGGCCCCGAGCAGTACTTC; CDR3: CSVGREGPEQYF
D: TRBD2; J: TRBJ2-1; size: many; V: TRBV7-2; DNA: TGTGCCAGCAGCTCGCTCGATTGGGGGACTAGCGGGAGTAATGAGCAGTTCTTC; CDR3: CASSSLDWGTSGSNEQFF